The entry below describes one T cell receptor (beta chain). Its antigen is not identified. After re-calling the 5' RACE reads, TCRdb lists one entry per CDR3 protein, DNA absent. The sample holds fewer than 450,000 distinct CDR3 sequences. This record comes from a study of monozygotic twins with inflammatory bowel disease. The study's findings and limits: Perhaps reflecting limited power, concordant and discordant twins did not differ in repertoire similarity.

From germline, CDR1 is SGHRS and CDR2 YFSETQ. The CDR3 is made up of 14 amino acids. The material sequenced was blood. The receptor's source is a human donor with ulcerative colitis or Crohn's disease, or a healthy co-twin of an affected twin (not recorded which). The rearrangement joins TRBV5-1 to TRBJ1-2. CDR3 protein: CASSLSRSGYGYTF.